The TCR beta chain under discussion was sequenced for a study of cytomegalovirus exposure and HLA in healthy donors. Regarding the study as a whole: In a later analysis, a missense DCLRE1C variant was linked to TCR beta V- and J-gene trimming. Roughly even sequencing depth across donors was the assumption behind the presence/absence analyses.

This PCR relied on a set of 60 Vbeta primers and 13 Jbeta primers. Sequenced by immunoSEQ multiplex PCR; TCRdb stores in-frame clones only, minus some. The table lists some 160,000 clones, about 73% of them singletons. With regard to this clone: What it binds is unknown.

Germline CDR1 SNHLY, CDR2 FYNNEI. The CDR3 totals 13 residues. Trimming shortened V by 2 bases and J by 3 bases, and 7 bases separated the two germline ends. This chain uses TRBV2 with TRBJ1-2; D is unclear. The sample comprised PBMCs. This clonotype was obtained from a middle-aged woman in good health and CMV-seronegative. For the CDR3, the DNA is TGTGCCAGCAGTGAAAAGGACTACTATGGCTACACCTTC. Translating it yields CASSEKDYYGYTF.